The next 26 T cell receptor beta chains were all read from a single sample in a study of T cell responses to AZD1222 COVID-19 vaccine. Measured with immunoSEQ multiplex PCR; TCRdb has only the in-frame clones, and not every one. The sample shows 250,000 to 300,000 clones, approximately 94% of them seen only once. The source was peripheral blood, collected 28 days after the second AZD1222 dose. The receptor set was obtained from an adult who received the AZD1222 COVID-19 vaccine.

The chain has TRBV7-9 and TRBJ2-7; D is unresolved. V lost 1 base, J lost 1 base, and 8 bases lay in between. There are 14 residues in the CDR3. CDR1 SEHNR and CDR2 FQNEAQ come from the germline V gene (reference sequence). The CDR3 DNA follows: TGTGCCAGCAGCTTAGACGAACTTTCCTACGAGCAGTACTTC. This gives the protein CASSLDELSYEQYF.

The J gene is TRBJ1-1, the V gene TRBV15; D not certain. Germline CDR1 and CDR2: LNHNV and YYDKDF (reference sequence). The V end lost 5 bases, the J end lost 7 bases, and 20 bases lay between the germline ends. The CDR3 length is 15 residues. Written as DNA, the CDR3 is TGTGCCACCAGCTACGGCCGAGGGTCCCGGGGTGAAGCTTTCTTT. It codes for CATSYGRGSRGEAFF.

Note on this clone: The same CDR3 also results from other DNA sequences found in this sample. The V gene is TRBV27, the J gene TRBJ2-6; TRBD1 matches 12 bases. The ends lost 6 bases at V and 2 bases at J; junction bases unmatched: 5. The CDR3 covers 17 residues. Germline V gives CDR1 MNHEY, CDR2 SMNVEV (reference sequence). For the CDR3, the DNA is TGTGCCAGCAGCTTCGGGACAGGGGGCGCTGGGGCCAACGTCCTGACTTTC. Translation: CASSFGTGGAGANVLTF.

The chain carries TRBV25-1 and TRBJ2-5; 7 bases line up with TRBD2. Trimming cost V 5 bases and J 4 bases; bases outside gene matches: 4. CDR3 size: 13 residues. Germline CDR1 is MGHDK and CDR2 is SYGVNS. The CDR3 reads CASSKGLLETQYF. The CDR3 DNA follows: TGTGCCAGCAGTAAGGGACTATTAGAGACCCAGTACTTC. The full variable domain, its missing parts supplied by reference TRBV25-1 and TRBJ2-5, is EADIYQTPRYLVIGTGKKITLECSQTMGHDKMYWYQQDPGMELHLIHYSYGVNSTEKGDLSSESTVSRIRTEHFPLTLESARPSHTSQYLCASSKGLLETQYFGPGTRLLVL.

This clone was observed a single time. Other DNA sequences in this specimen translate into the identical CDR3. This chain connects TRBV5-1 to TRBJ1-4; tentatively, D is TRBD1 (5 bases). In germline, CDR1 is SGHRS, CDR2 YFSETQ. The V gene lost 0 bases and the J gene lost 8 bases, with 11 bases spanning the gap. This CDR3 region has 14 residues. DNA for the CDR3: TGCGCCAGCAGCTTGGGGGGCCTGGAAGAAAAACTGTTTTTT. It codes for CASSLGGLEEKLFF.

The chain carries TRBV7-9 and TRBJ2-7; D unclear. The V gene's germline CDR1 is SEHNR and CDR2 FQNEAQ (reference sequence). This CDR3 contains 14 residues. V was pared by 5 bases and J by 3 bases, with 14 bases between. The CDR3, as DNA: TGTGCCAGCAGCACCAGCCTGAAAGGCTACGAGCAGTACTTC. As protein: CASSTSLKGYEQYF.

The gene calls are TRBV5-4 and TRBJ2-1; 13 bases match TRBD2. Germline lookup yields CDR1 SGHNT and CDR2 YYREEE (reference sequence). V gave up 4 bases and J gave up 8 bases; unmatched junction bases: 6. The CDR3 runs 15 residues. As DNA, the CDR3 is TGTGCCAGCAGCCCGAGACTAGCGGGAGGCGATGAGCAGTTCTTC. It codes for CASSPRLAGGDEQFF.

The V gene is TRBV24-1, the J gene TRBJ2-1; 7 bases map to TRBD2. V trimming: 3 bases; J trimming: 3 bases; junction bases outside the gene matches: 10. The CDR3 has 17 amino acids. The V gene's germline CDR1 is KGHDR and CDR2 SFDVKD. The CDR3 is CATSDPSGTNLYNEQFF. The CDR3 nucleotides are TGTGCCACCAGTGATCCCTCCGGGACTAACCTCTACAATGAGCAGTTCTTC.

The chain has TRBV27 and TRBJ2-7; maybe TRBD1 (6 bases). CDR3 length: 16 residues. Germline V gene data show CDR1 as MNHEY and CDR2 as SMNVEV (reference sequence). V dropped 4 bases and J dropped 3 bases, with 19 bases sitting between them. CDR3 DNA: TGTGCCAGCAGTTCCAGGGGCCTAAATCGGTTCTACGAGCAGTACTTC. Its protein product is CASSSRGLNRFYEQYF.

The chain employs TRBV10-3 and TRBJ1-2, with unresolved D. The CDR3 is 13 amino acids. V was cut by 10 bases and J by 2 bases, with 14 bases left in between. Germline values: CDR1 ENHRY, CDR2 SYGVKD. This chain's CDR3 is CATLVGANYGYTF. The DNA of the CDR3 is TGTGCCACATTGGTCGGAGCGAACTATGGCTACACCTTC.

Regarding this clone: Other DNA sequences in this specimen translate into the identical CDR3. V usage is TRBV4-3 and J usage is TRBJ2-2; 13 positions agree with TRBD2. CDR1 and CDR2 (germline): LGHNA, YSLEER. The CDR3 sequence is 17 residues long. V was pared by 1 base and J by 4 bases, with 3 bases of the junction left unmatched. In DNA, the CDR3 is TGCGCCAGCAGCCAAGGACTAGCGGGAGGCTCCACCGGGGAGCTGTTTTTT. Its translation: CASSQGLAGGSTGELFF.

The chain carries TRBV13 and TRBJ1-1, with TRBD1 as a possible D gene (6 bases). Germline V gene sequence: CDR1 PRHDT, CDR2 FYEKMQ (reference sequence). This CDR3 is 14 amino acids long. V dropped 2 bases and J dropped 0 bases, with 7 bases sitting between them. This CDR3 is CASSLRGLNTEAFF. In DNA form, the CDR3 reads TGTGCCAGCAGCTTAAGGGGGTTGAACACTGAAGCTTTCTTT.

This chain uses TRBV18 with TRBJ2-1; D perhaps matches TRBD2 (7 bases). CDR3 size: 14 residues. Trimming cost V 1 base and J 6 bases, with 10 bases left between them. The germline V gene has CDR1 KGHSH and CDR2 LQKENI. CDR3 sequence (DNA): TGTGCCAGCTCACCACAAGGGGGGGCCAATGAGCAGTTCTTC. Translated, it gives CASSPQGGANEQFF.

The gene calls are TRBV2 and TRBJ1-2, with unresolved D. Trimming stripped 7 bases from V and 8 bases from J, with 11 bases between. The germline CDR1 and CDR2 sequences are SNHLY and FYNNEI. The CDR3 sequence is 11 residues long. The CDR3 spells CASNRALGYTF. The CDR3 nucleotides are TGTGCCAGCAACCGTGCTTTGGGCTACACCTTC. The complete variable domain, with remaining parts taken from reference TRBV2 and TRBJ1-2, reads EPEVTQTPSHQVTQMGQEVILRCVPISNHLYFYWYRQILGQKVEFLVSFYNNEISEKSEIFDDQFSVERPDGSNFTLKIRSTKLEDSAMYFCASNRALGYTFGSGTRLTVV.

This clone was picked up a small number of times. The chain couples TRBV5-1 to TRBJ2-5, with 9 nucleotides matching TRBD1. Germline V gene sequence: CDR1 SGHRS, CDR2 YFSETQ. The CDR3 sequence is 16 residues long. V gave up 0 bases and J gave up 7 bases; unmatched junction bases: 10. The CDR3 sequence: CASSLALDRDRVTQYF. The DNA of the CDR3 is TGCGCCAGCAGCTTGGCTTTGGACCGGGACAGGGTGACCCAGTACTTC.

In DNA, the CDR3 is TGTGCCACCAAGCTGGACAGGGAGGGATACATGAACACTGAAGCTTTCTTT. Translating gives CATKLDREGYMNTEAFF. The chain has TRBV19 and TRBJ1-1; the match to TRBD1 covers 8 bases. The V segment lost 10 bases and the J segment 0 bases; nucleotides outside the gene matches: 16. The CDR3 is made up of 17 amino acids. Per the germline V gene, CDR1 is LNHDA and CDR2 is SQIVND (reference sequence).

The V and J genes are TRBV4-1 and TRBJ1-1; weak D call: TRBD1 (5 bases). CDR1 and CDR2 (germline): MGHRA, YSYEKL. V was shortened by 4 bases and J by 2 bases, with 5 bases between the two germline ends. CDR3 length: 12 amino acids. The CDR3 coding sequence is TGCGCCAGCAGCCGGACAAACACTGAAGCTTTCTTT. Translated: CASSRTNTEAFF.

This clone showed up just once. This rearrangement joins TRBV18 to TRBJ2-7; 8 bases agree with TRBD2. Per germline, CDR1 KGHSH and CDR2 LQKENI. V shed 3 bases and J 5 bases; nucleotides not matched to a gene: 9. This CDR3 has 15 amino acids. The CDR3 region is CASSPVNSGNNEQYF. The CDR3 DNA is TGTGCCAGCTCACCGGTAAATAGCGGGAACAACGAGCAGTACTTC.

This clone turned up a few times. The rearrangement uses TRBV9 and TRBJ1-1; possibly TRBD1 for D (5 bases). The CDR3 loop spans 14 amino acids. The germline CDR1 and CDR2 sequences are SGDLS and YYNGEE. Trimming took 1 base from V and 1 from J, leaving 8 bases between them. This CDR3 is CASSVSGGNTEAFF. The DNA for the CDR3 is TGTGCCAGCAGCGTATCGGGGGGGAACACTGAAGCTTTCTTT.

V gene TRBV24-1 combines with J gene TRBJ2-1, with a possible D match to TRBD1 (6 bases). Germline V gives CDR1 KGHDR, CDR2 SFDVKD. V lost 5 bases and J lost 0, with 13 bases in between. CDR3 length equals 16 residues. For the CDR3, the DNA is TGTGCCACCAGTGGAATTACAGGGAGCTCCTACAATGAGCAGTTCTTC. Amino acids: CATSGITGSSYNEQFF.

The genes are TRBV7-2 and TRBJ2-7; D unclear. Germline CDR1 and CDR2: SGHTA and FQGNSA. V gave up 3 bases and J gave up 3 bases, with 6 bases separating them. This CDR3 comprises 12 residues. DNA for the CDR3: TGTGCCAGCAGCTTGGGATACTACGAGCAGTACTTC. It is translated as CASSLGYYEQYF.

This clone was recorded only once. The rearrangement uses TRBV19 and TRBJ1-3, with no clear D. Per the germline V gene, CDR1 is LNHDA and CDR2 is SQIVND (reference sequence). V lost 5 bases and J 0 bases, leaving 14 bases between the germline ends. The CDR3 is 16 residues long. CDR3 sequence: CASSPTRPSSGNTIYF. CDR3 nucleotide sequence: TGTGCCAGTAGTCCGACCCGGCCCTCCTCTGGAAACACCATATATTTT.

The rearrangement uses TRBV28 and TRBJ1-2; possible D gene TRBD1, 5 bases. The germline CDR1 and CDR2 sequences are MDHEN and SYDVKM. The germline V and J ends were trimmed by 3 bases and 8 bases, with 13 bases remaining between them. CDR3 length: 13 residues. Here the CDR3 DNA reads TGTGCCAGCAGTTTCCCCCAGGGTCAGGGCTACACCTTC. Translated: CASSFPQGQGYTF.

This sequence joins TRBV20-1 and TRBJ2-7; 7 positions agree with TRBD1. After removal of 5 bases from V and 5 bases from J, the junction contained 3 bases not matched to a gene. Germline V gives CDR1 DFQATT, CDR2 SNEGSKA (reference sequence). The CDR3 is 11 amino acids. CDR3 in amino acids: CSAYDRDEQYF. The CDR3 DNA reads TGCAGTGCTTACGACAGGGACGAGCAGTACTTC.

The chain uses TRBV9 and TRBJ2-3; no definite D call. Germline CDR1 is SGDLS and CDR2 is YYNGEE. Trimming removed 3 bases from V and 6 bases from J, with 14 bases in between. The CDR3 contains 14 residues. Here the CDR3 DNA reads TGTGCCAGCAGCGGAACTTGGGGTGACGATACGCAGTATTTT. This gives the protein CASSGTWGDDTQYF.

The rearrangement uses TRBV7-2 and TRBJ1-5; no definite D call. Germline V gene data show CDR1 as SGHTA and CDR2 as FQGNSA. V lost 1 base and J 0 bases, leaving 7 bases between the germline ends. The CDR3 sequence is 15 residues long. CDR3 in DNA: TGTGCCAGCAGCTTAGGAAGTTATAGCAATCAGCCCCAGCATTTT. Its translation is CASSLGSYSNQPQHF. Drawing the rest from reference TRBV7-2 and TRBJ1-5, the complete variable domain is GAGVSQSPSNKVTEKGKDVELRCDPISGHTALYWYRQSLGQGLEFLIYFQGNSAPDKSGLPSDRFSAERTGGSVSTLTIQRTQQEDSAVYLCASSLGSYSNQPQHFGDGTRLSIL.